The 19 T cell receptor beta chains below all came from one sample that was sequenced in a study of cytomegalovirus exposure and HLA in healthy donors. The PCR used 60 Vbeta and 13 Jbeta primers. Only in-frame clones appear in the TCRdb table, and some are missing; sequencing was by immunoSEQ multiplex PCR. Its listing shows under 250,000 clones. What was sequenced was PBMCs. The source of these receptors is a girl aged 2 to 10 in good health and CMV-seropositive.

V and J are TRBV19 and TRBJ1-4, with 7 bases matching TRBD1. Germline CDR1 and CDR2: LNHDA and SQIVND (reference sequence). Trimming cost V 7 bases and J 8 bases; bases outside gene matches: 10. The CDR3 is made up of 14 amino acids. CDR3 residues: CASTLTGSVEKLFF. The DNA of the CDR3 is TGTGCCAGTACCCTGACAGGGTCCGTCGAAAAACTGTTTTTT.

The chain uses TRBV25-1 and TRBJ1-4, with D uncertain. Germline CDR1 and CDR2: MGHDK and SYGVNS. The CDR3 covers 15 residues. Trimming cost V 4 bases and J 7 bases, with 16 bases left between them. The CDR3 DNA is TGTGCCAGCAGTGGATTCGCGGGAGAGGGTGAAAAACTGTTTTTT. It codes for CASSGFAGEGEKLFF.

The chain uses TRBV5-1 and TRBJ2-7, with 8 positions matching TRBD2. CDR3 size: 15 residues. Looked up from germline, CDR1 is SGHRS and CDR2 is YFSETQ. The ends lost 4 bases at V and 3 bases at J; junction bases unmatched: 9. In DNA form, the CDR3 reads TGCGCCAGCAGCCCAACCTCGGGAGGGTTCTACGAGCAGTACTTC. Protein sequence: CASSPTSGGFYEQYF.

The chain couples TRBV7-9 to TRBJ1-1; 7 nucleotides line up with TRBD1. V trimming: 5 bases; J trimming: 3 bases; junction bases outside the gene matches: 6. Germline V gene data show CDR1 as SEHNR and CDR2 as FQNEAQ (reference sequence). The CDR3 spans 14 residues. The CDR3, as DNA: TGTGCCAGCAGCCCCAGGGGGGACGACACTGAAGCTTTCTTT. Its translation is CASSPRGDDTEAFF.

The rearrangement joins TRBV7-2 to TRBJ2-3; D remains unclear. Per the germline V gene, CDR1 is SGHTA and CDR2 is FQGNSA. The CDR3 totals 14 residues. Deletions cut 5 bases from V and 0 bases from J, with 9 bases between. In nucleotides, the CDR3 is TGTGCCAGCAGCCCGAGGCAGAGCACAGATACGCAGTATTTT. Residues: CASSPRQSTDTQYF.

The chain has TRBV2 and TRBJ1-4, with TRBD1 matching over 9 bases. Germline V CDR1 and CDR2: SNHLY, FYNNEI. CDR3 size: 17 residues. V shed 7 bases, J shed 4 bases, and the junction held 13 bases outside the gene matches. CDR3 loop: CASNLPYRGLGNEKLFF. DNA of the CDR3: TGTGCCAGCAACCTACCCTACAGGGGGCTGGGTAATGAAAAACTGTTTTTT.

The CDR3 reads CASRVRDYHTYEQYF. For the CDR3, the DNA is TGTGCCAGCAGGGTCCGGGACTACCACACCTACGAGCAGTACTTC. This sequence joins TRBV6-5 and TRBJ2-7; 7 bases agree with TRBD2. The CDR3 is 15 amino acids. Per the germline V gene, CDR1 is MNHEY and CDR2 is SVGAGI. The V and J ends lost 6 bases and 2 bases, in that order; junction bases with no gene match: 10.

The gene calls are TRBV11-2 and TRBJ2-1; weak D call: TRBD2 (6 bases). Germline CDR1 SGHAT, CDR2 FQNNGV. V was shortened by 4 bases and J by 0 bases, with 16 bases between the two germline ends. The CDR3 consists of 17 residues. CDR3 in amino acids: CASSSLSGPISYNEQFF. DNA for the CDR3: TGTGCCAGCAGCTCCTTAAGCGGGCCAATCTCCTACAATGAGCAGTTCTTC.

The gene calls are TRBV2 and TRBJ1-4, with D possibly TRBD1 on 5 matching bases. The CDR3 runs to 20 residues. In germline, CDR1 is SNHLY, CDR2 FYNNEI. Between the trimmed V and J ends, which lost 1 base and 8 bases, there was a span of 29 bases. The CDR3 nucleotides are TGTGCCAGCAGTGAAGAATCGGTAGGGAGGTCTGTGGGGGAACGCGAAAAACTGTTTTTT. Translating it yields CASSEESVGRSVGEREKLFF.

The CDR3, as DNA: TGTGCCAGCAGCTCGGGGACAGGGTGGTCTGAAGCTTTCTTT. It yields the protein CASSSGTGWSEAFF. This sequence joins TRBV5-6 and TRBJ1-1; 9 nucleotides agree with TRBD1. CDR3 size: 14 residues. J was trimmed by 6 bases and V by 3 bases; bases with no gene match: 6. The V gene's germline CDR1 is SGHDT and CDR2 YYEEEE.

Turning to this clone: The sample has other DNA sequences that encode this CDR3 too. This chain links TRBV2 with TRBJ1-4, with D possibly TRBD1 on 6 matching bases. With 7 bases removed from V and 0 bases from J, the gap between germline ends came to 12 bases. The CDR3 loop spans 15 amino acids. Germline values: CDR1 SNHLY, CDR2 FYNNEI. Here the CDR3 reads CASTGQRATNEKLFF. CDR3 nucleotide sequence: TGTGCCAGCACAGGACAGCGCGCAACTAATGAAAAACTGTTTTTT.

This chain connects TRBV5-4 to TRBJ2-7; 8 nucleotides line up with TRBD1. Germline V gives CDR1 SGHNT, CDR2 YYREEE (reference sequence). V trimming: 4 bases; J trimming: 7 bases; junction bases outside the gene matches: 10. The CDR3 has 14 amino acids. The DNA of the CDR3 is TGTGCCAGCAGCCCTGGACAGGGAGCCGAGGAGCAGTACTTC. This translates into CASSPGQGAEEQYF.

The chain has TRBV28 and TRBJ1-2, with D tentatively TRBD1 (6 bases). The CDR3 runs 12 residues. Germline values: CDR1 MDHEN, CDR2 SYDVKM. V gave up 8 bases and J gave up 4 bases, with 11 bases separating them. The CDR3 sequence is CASLDSLYGYTF. CDR3 in DNA: TGTGCCAGCTTGGACAGCCTCTATGGCTACACCTTC.

CDR3 nucleotide sequence: TGTGCCAGCAGCTTACCCCAGGGGGCCTCCTACGAGCAGTACTTC. It translates to CASSLPQGASYEQYF. The chain recombines TRBV7-9 with TRBJ2-7; 8 bases align to TRBD1. The CDR3 covers 15 residues. Unmatched junction bases numbered 3, after V lost 2 bases and J lost 0 bases. CDR1 is SEHNR and CDR2 is FQNEAQ in the germline V gene (reference sequence).

This rearrangement joins TRBV5-1 to TRBJ1-1, with unresolved D. With 5 bases removed from V and 2 bases from J, the gap between germline ends came to 4 bases. CDR3 size: 11 residues. CDR1 is SGHRS, CDR2 YFSETQ, per germline. DNA of the CDR3: TGCGCCAGCAGGCTAAACACTGAAGCTTTCTTT. This encodes CASRLNTEAFF.

The chain employs TRBV5-5 and TRBJ2-1; maybe TRBD2 (7 bases). CDR3 length equals 15 residues. Per germline, CDR1 SGHKS and CDR2 YYEKEE (reference sequence). The V gene lost 4 bases and the J gene lost 5 bases, with 16 bases spanning the gap. The CDR3 DNA reads TGTGCCAGCAGCCAAGCCCGGGGGGCCGACAATGAGCAGTTCTTC. Its protein product is CASSQARGADNEQFF.

V gene TRBV28 combines with J gene TRBJ2-3; 10 nucleotides align to TRBD2. The CDR3 has 16 amino acids. The germline V gene has CDR1 MDHEN and CDR2 SYDVKM. Unmatched junction bases numbered 8, after V lost 6 bases and J lost 2 bases. CDR3 nucleotides: TGTGCCAGCAGGACCCCTAGCGGGAGCCCCACAGATACGCAGTATTTT. Translated: CASRTPSGSPTDTQYF.

The V and J genes are TRBV19 and TRBJ2-7; TRBD2 matches at 8 bases. J gave up 1 base and V 5 bases, and 7 bases lay outside the gene matches. This CDR3 contains 15 residues. CDR1 and CDR2 from the germline V gene are LNHDA and SQIVND (reference sequence). CDR3 nucleotide sequence: TGTGCCAGTAGTGTGGCTAGCGGGCTTTCCTACGAGCAGTACTTC. It encodes CASSVASGLSYEQYF.

This chain uses TRBV28 with TRBJ1-5; possible D gene TRBD1, 5 bases. Per the germline V gene, CDR1 is MDHEN and CDR2 is SYDVKM. Trimming took 2 bases from V and 3 from J, leaving 11 bases between them. This CDR3 has 15 residues. CDR3 amino acids: CASSLGRVNNQPQHF. CDR3 in DNA: TGTGCCAGCAGTTTAGGCAGGGTGAACAATCAGCCCCAGCATTTT.